This T cell receptor (beta chain) was recovered during a study of cytomegalovirus exposure and HLA in healthy donors. Study conclusions and caveats: In vitro work confirmed that three CMV-associated chains recognize CMV antigens. There were some public TCRs occurring in many donors, but most TCR sequences were rare. According to the study, roughly 160 TCR beta chains were cytomegalovirus-associated. According to a subsequent analysis, TCR clusters identified in the first cohort showed a tendency to co-occur across the 120 or so validation repertoires.

Here immunoSEQ multiplex PCR was the method, and the copy in TCRdb shows in-frame clones only, minus some. Of some 170,000 clones detected, approximately 86% appear once; the ten largest clones hold around 2.5%. The V segment lost 1 base and the J segment 5 bases; nucleotides outside the gene matches: 12. Germline V gene data show CDR1 as SGHTA and CDR2 as FQGNSA. This CDR3 is built from 17 residues. Comment on this clone: Antigen specificity is unknown.

The TCR was taken from a man aged 25 to 45 in good health and CMV-seropositive. The specimen was PBMCs. This sequence joins TRBV7-2 and TRBJ2-5; TRBD2 matches at 8 bases. CDR3 sequence: CASSLGLSGGGWETQYF. The CDR3 nucleotides are TGTGCCAGCAGCTTAGGGTTGTCCGGGGGGGGCTGGGAGACCCAGTACTTC. The complete variable domain, with remaining parts taken from reference TRBV7-2 and TRBJ2-5, reads GAGVSQSPSNKVTEKGKDVELRCDPISGHTALYWYRQSLGQGLEFLIYFQGNSAPDKSGLPSDRFSAERTGGSVSTLTIQRTQQEDSAVYLCASSLGLSGGGWETQYFGPGTRLLVL.